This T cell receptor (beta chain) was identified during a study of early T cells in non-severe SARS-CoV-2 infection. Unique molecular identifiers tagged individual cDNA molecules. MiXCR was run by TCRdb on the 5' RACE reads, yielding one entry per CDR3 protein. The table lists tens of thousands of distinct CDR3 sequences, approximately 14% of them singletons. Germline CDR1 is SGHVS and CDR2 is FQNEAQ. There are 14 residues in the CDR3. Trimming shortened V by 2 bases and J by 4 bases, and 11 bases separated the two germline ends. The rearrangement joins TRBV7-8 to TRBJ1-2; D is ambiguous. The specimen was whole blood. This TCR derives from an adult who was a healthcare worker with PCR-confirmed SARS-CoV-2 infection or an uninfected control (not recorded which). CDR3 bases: TGTGCCAGCAGCTTACGGGAAGGCATCTATGGCTACACCTTC. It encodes CASSLREGIYGYTF.